This T cell receptor beta chain is from a study of CD8 T cells in Susac syndrome (dated by TCRdb to between 2018 and 2021). Background on the whole study: Repertoire sequencing was used to test whether CD8+ T cell activation and differentiation in Susac syndrome was antigen driven.

Summary of the overall study and its limitations: The number of individuals in the TCR sequencing and HLA analysis was acknowledged as relatively small.

RNA was extracted with the RNeasy kit and roughly 0.5 to 1 ug was reverse transcribed using random hexamers. TCR beta CDR3 regions were amplified with the immunoSEQ multiplex PCR assay covering 54 Vbeta and 13 Jbeta segments. To correct PCR amplification bias, a synthetic template baseline was used for both primer optimization and computational correction. The published analysis was carried out like this. Reads were annotated to V, D and J genes per IMGT and analyzed with immunoSEQ Analyzer, keeping only productive sequences. Clonality was computed as one minus Shannon entropy normalized by log2 of the number of productive unique sequences. Public and private clones were assessed among the 100 most prevalent clones of each patient and control. Clones were defined as Susac-specific if absent from the healthy and MS cohorts, from 1052 published viral clones and from other ImmuneACCESS disease sequences. TCRdb ran its own pipeline on the public reads, namely fastp trimming at Q25 and MiXCR clone calling, and kept in-frame beta chains. One record per CDR3 amino acid sequence lists the most common genes and DNA. Here the V and J calls rest on TCRdb's processing, not on the authors' analysis. The sample table records about 200,000 distinct CDR3 sequences; 85% to 95% of these occur just once. The ten most abundant clones make up 0.1% of the sample.

Regarding this clonotype: No antigen is known for it. Base qualities are missing; no much larger clone stands one base away.

Peripheral blood CD8+ and CD4+ T cells from healthy donors, Susac syndrome patients and multiple sclerosis patients were profiled using high-throughput TCR beta sequencing. Healthy donors were age- and sex-matched controls. Bulk CD8+ and CD4+ T cells were purified by magnetic negative isolation, while CD8+ TEMRA cells were enriched using FACS. Blood was drawn into EDTA tubes, processed within 24 hours, and PBMCs were isolated by density gradient centrifugation. PBMCs destined for TCR sequencing were cryopreserved in liquid nitrogen and later thawed in a 37 °C water bath. The sorted or isolated CD4+, CD8+ and CD8+ TEMRA cells had a purity of 90% or higher. The junction carries 12 bases between V and J, which are trimmed by 1 base and 0 bases respectively. Inclusive of the bounding cysteine and phenylalanine, the CDR3 is 16 residues long. Only CDR3 DNA remains: 48 bases, in frame from the first base. The germline V gene gives CDR1 as SGHDN and CDR2 as FVKESK.

Source material: CD4+ T cells from PBMCs. The chain is assembled from TRBV14 and TRBJ1-1; TRBD1 might be the D gene, on 5 matching bases. This clonotype originated in a human donor in good health. The DNA reads TGTGCCAGCAGCCAAGGACATTCGGGGGTGAACACTGAAGCTTTCTTT. It codes for CASSQGHSGVNTEAFF.